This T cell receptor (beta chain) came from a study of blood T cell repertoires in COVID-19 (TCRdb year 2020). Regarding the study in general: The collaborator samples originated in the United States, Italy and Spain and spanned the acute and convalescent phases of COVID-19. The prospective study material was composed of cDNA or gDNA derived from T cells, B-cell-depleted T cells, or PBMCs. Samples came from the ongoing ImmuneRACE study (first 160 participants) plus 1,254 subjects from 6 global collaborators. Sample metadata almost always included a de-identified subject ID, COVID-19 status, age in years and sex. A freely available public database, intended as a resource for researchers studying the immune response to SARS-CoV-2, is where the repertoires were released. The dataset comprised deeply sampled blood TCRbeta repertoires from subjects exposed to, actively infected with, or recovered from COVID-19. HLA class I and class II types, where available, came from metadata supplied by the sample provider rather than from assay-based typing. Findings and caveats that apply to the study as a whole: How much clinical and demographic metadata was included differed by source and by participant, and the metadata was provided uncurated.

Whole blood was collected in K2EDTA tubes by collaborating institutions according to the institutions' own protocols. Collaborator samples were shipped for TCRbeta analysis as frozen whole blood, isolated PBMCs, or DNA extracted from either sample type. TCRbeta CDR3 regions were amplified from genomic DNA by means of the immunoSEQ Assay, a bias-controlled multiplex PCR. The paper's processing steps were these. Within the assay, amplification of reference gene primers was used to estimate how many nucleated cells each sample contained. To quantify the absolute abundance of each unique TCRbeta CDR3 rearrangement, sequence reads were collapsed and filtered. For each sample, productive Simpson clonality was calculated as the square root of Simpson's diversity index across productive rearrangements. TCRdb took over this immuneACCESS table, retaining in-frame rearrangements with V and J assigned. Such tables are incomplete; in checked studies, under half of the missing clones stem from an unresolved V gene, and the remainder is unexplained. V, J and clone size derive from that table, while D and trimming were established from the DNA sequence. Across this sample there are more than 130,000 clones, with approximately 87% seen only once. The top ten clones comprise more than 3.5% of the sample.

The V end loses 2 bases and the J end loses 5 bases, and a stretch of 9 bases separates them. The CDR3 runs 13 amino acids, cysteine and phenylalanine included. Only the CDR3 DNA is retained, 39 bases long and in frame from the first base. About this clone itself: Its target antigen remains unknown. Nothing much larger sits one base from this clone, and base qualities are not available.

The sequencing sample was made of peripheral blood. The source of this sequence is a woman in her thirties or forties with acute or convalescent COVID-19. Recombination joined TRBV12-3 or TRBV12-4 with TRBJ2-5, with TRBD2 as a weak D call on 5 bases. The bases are TGTGCCAGCAGTTTACGGCTAGCTGAGACCCAGTACTTC. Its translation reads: CASSLRLAETQYF.